This entry lists 18 T cell receptor beta chains sequenced from one sample in a study of blood T cell repertoires in COVID-19 (dated by TCRdb to the early 2020s). Library preparation used the immunoSEQ multiplex PCR assay. Drawn from immuneACCESS, this table holds only the in-frame rearrangements with V and J called that TCRdb kept. Clones are partly lost; checked studies trace under half to an unresolved V gene and leave the rest unexplained. This sample gives about 670,000 clones in total; 80% to 90% of them show up just once. Approximately 0.25% of the sample is held by the ten biggest clonotypes. Source material: peripheral blood. Receptors were obtained from a woman aged 18-35 years with acute or convalescent COVID-19.

The CDR3 protein is CASRPEGAGPGKLFF. CDR3 coding DNA: TGTGCCAGCAGGCCTGAGGGGGCAGGACCAGGAAAACTGTTTTTT. The V call is TRBV6-5, the J call TRBJ1-4, with TRBD1 matching over 7 bases. Germline loops: CDR1 MNHEY, CDR2 SVGAGI. This CDR3 is 15 amino acids long. V lost 6 bases, J lost 10 bases, and 14 bases stayed unmatched.

V usage is TRBV5-5 and J usage is TRBJ2-1, with 11 bases lining up with TRBD1. Germline-derived CDR1 and CDR2 are SGHKS and YYEKEE (reference sequence). There are 14 residues in the CDR3. J lost 8 bases, V lost 4 bases, and 5 bases had no gene match. The CDR3 DNA is TGTGCCAGCAGCCTCGGACAGGGGGCAGATGAGCAGTTCTTC. Translating gives CASSLGQGADEQFF.

J is TRBJ1-2 and V is TRBV7-2; D remains unclear. The CDR3 covers 14 residues. Trimming stripped 5 bases from V and 7 bases from J, with 17 bases between. The germline V gene has CDR1 SGHTA and CDR2 FQGNSA. The CDR3 DNA follows: TGTGCCAGCAGCACAGAGGGCAGCCTGTTTGGCTACACCTTC. Amino acids: CASSTEGSLFGYTF.

J is TRBJ1-2 and V is TRBV6-6; D might be TRBD1 (6 bases). The germline V gene has CDR1 MNHNY and CDR2 SVGAGI (reference sequence). With 6 bases removed from V and 5 bases from J, the gap between germline ends came to 16 bases. This CDR3 region has 14 residues. CDR3 region: CASSSTGNYYGYTF. Here the CDR3 DNA reads TGTGCCAGCAGCAGCACAGGGAACTATTATGGCTACACCTTC.

This CDR3 reads CASSPDPLAYEQYF. Here the CDR3 DNA reads TGTGCCAGCAGCCCCGACCCCCTAGCCTACGAGCAGTACTTC. This chain joins TRBV7-9 and TRBJ2-7; D gene unclear. Germline V gene lookup returns CDR1 SEHNR and CDR2 FQNEAQ (reference sequence). The ends were cut back, 5 bases at V and 2 bases at J, with 13 bases in the middle. The CDR3 loop spans 14 amino acids.

The rearrangement uses TRBV4-1 and TRBJ1-6; 11 bases are a match to TRBD1. Germline-derived CDR1 and CDR2 are MGHRA and YSYEKL. This CDR3 is 16 amino acids long. V lost 2 bases and J lost 7; bases outside the gene matches: 4. Written as DNA, the CDR3 is TGCGCCAGCAGCCAACCGGACAGGGGGCGGAATTCACCCCTCCACTTT. This codes for CASSQPDRGRNSPLHF.

The gene calls are TRBV5-6 and TRBJ2-1, with a weak D call TRBD2 (5 bases). Trimming removed 5 bases at V and 8 bases at J, with 20 bases between. CDR3 length equals 15 residues. Germline CDR1 and CDR2: SGHDT and YYEEEE. CDR3 amino acids: CASREVGKTIHEQFF. For the CDR3, the DNA is TGTGCCAGCAGAGAGGTCGGGAAAACGATCCATGAGCAGTTCTTC.

The chain couples TRBV10-3 to TRBJ2-1, with D perhaps TRBD2 (5 bases). The V and J ends lost 2 bases and 6 bases respectively, with 14 bases between them. CDR3 size: 15 residues. CDR1 and CDR2 (germline): ENHRY, SYGVKD. CDR3 region: CAISEGGLTVNEQFF. DNA for the CDR3: TGTGCCATCAGTGAGGGAGGACTCACCGTCAATGAGCAGTTCTTC.

The chain employs TRBV5-5 and TRBJ2-3, with a tentative D call TRBD2 (6 bases). Trimming left V 5 bases short and J 1 base short, with 11 bases between. The V gene's germline CDR1 is SGHKS and CDR2 YYEKEE (reference sequence). This CDR3 comprises 14 residues. Here the CDR3 reads CASSLPGGTDTQYF. In DNA, the CDR3 is TGTGCCAGCAGTCTTCCGGGGGGCACAGATACGCAGTATTTT. Complete variable domain (other parts from reference TRBV5-5 and TRBJ2-3): DAGVTQSPTHLIKTRGQQVTLRCSPISGHKSVSWYQQVLGQGPQFIFQYYEKEERGRGNFPDRFSARQFPNYSSELNVNALLLGDSALYLCASSLPGGTDTQYFGPGTRLTVL.

This clone was counted only a few times. The chain recombines TRBV19 with TRBJ1-4; 7 nucleotides match TRBD1. From germline, CDR1 is LNHDA and CDR2 SQIVND (reference sequence). V lost 5 bases to trimming and J lost 0 bases; unmatched junction nucleotides: 6. The CDR3 is 16 residues long. CDR3 region: CASSDDRAATNEKLFF. The CDR3 bases are TGTGCCAGTAGTGACGACAGGGCGGCAACTAATGAAAAACTGTTTTTT.

A single count supports this clone. V is TRBV18 and J is TRBJ1-1, with D maybe TRBD1 (5 bases). The germline gives CDR1 KGHSH, CDR2 LQKENI. Deletions cut 0 bases from V and 3 bases from J, with 8 bases between. This CDR3 contains 14 residues. CDR3 sequence (DNA): TGTGCCAGCTCACCACCGAACAGGTACACTGAAGCTTTCTTT. This gives the protein CASSPPNRYTEAFF.

This rearrangement joins TRBV30 to TRBJ1-2; the D is unclear. Trimming left V 3 bases short and J 4 bases short, with 15 bases between. Germline lookup yields CDR1 GTSNPN and CDR2 SVGIG (reference sequence). This CDR3 spans 14 amino acids. The CDR3 nucleotides are TGTGCCTGGAGCCCCTCCCGGAGAGTCTATGGCTACACCTTC. It encodes CAWSPSRRVYGYTF.

The table lists this clone with a count of one. The gene calls are TRBV6-5 and TRBJ2-5; 8 bases align to TRBD1. The CDR3 has 16 amino acids. Germline V CDR1 and CDR2: MNHEY, SVGAGI. The V segment lost 0 bases and the J segment 4 bases; nucleotides outside the gene matches: 7. CDR3 nucleotide sequence: TGTGCCAGCAGTTACTCTTTCAGGGGGCTAGGAGAGACCCAGTACTTC. Protein: CASSYSFRGLGETQYF.

The chain is built from TRBV9 and TRBJ2-5; 7 bases fit TRBD2. V dropped 3 bases and J dropped 2; count of bases not matched to a gene: 7. Germline V gene data show CDR1 as SGDLS and CDR2 as YYNGEE. The CDR3 runs 15 residues. This CDR3 is CASSGRDYNQETQYF. The CDR3 DNA reads as TGTGCCAGCAGCGGCCGGGACTACAATCAAGAGACCCAGTACTTC.

This sequence joins TRBV15 and TRBJ1-5, with D perhaps TRBD1 (5 bases). Deletions cut 3 bases from V and 2 bases from J, with 14 bases between. The CDR3 has 16 residues. Germline CDR1 reads LNHNV; CDR2 reads YYDKDF (reference sequence). The CDR3 bases are TGTGCCACCAGCAGGACAAGGGGTTTGGGCAATCAGCCCCAGCATTTT. Its protein is CATSRTRGLGNQPQHF.

The chain uses TRBV7-9 and TRBJ1-6; 8 bases match TRBD1. Germline CDR1 SEHNR, CDR2 FQNEAQ (reference sequence). The CDR3 runs 17 residues. J gave up 10 bases and V 4 bases, and 15 bases lay outside the gene matches. CDR3 DNA: TGTGCCAGCAGCTCCTCTTATTCAGGGGGCTCCCGATCACCCCTCCACTTT. It translates to CASSSSYSGGSRSPLHF. The whole variable domain, filled in from reference TRBV7-9 and TRBJ1-6, reads DTGVSQNPRHKITKRGQNVTFRCDPISEHNRLYWYRQTLGQGPEFLTYFQNEAQLEKSRLLSDRFSAERPKGSFSTLEIQRTEQGDSAMYLCASSSSYSGGSRSPLHFGNGTRLTVT.

This chain joins TRBV5-1 and TRBJ1-5; D not resolved. The CDR3 consists of 14 residues. Germline V gene data show CDR1 as SGHRS and CDR2 as YFSETQ. V was trimmed by 0 bases and J by 5 bases, leaving 9 bases between them. CDR3 coding DNA: TGCGCCAGCAGCTTGGAGGCAGGTTATCAGCCCCAGCATTTT. This encodes CASSLEAGYQPQHF.

The chain is built from TRBV11-2 and TRBJ2-5; TRBD2 is a possible D gene (6 bases). Germline V gene sequence: CDR1 SGHAT, CDR2 FQNNGV. Between the trimmed V and J ends, which lost 1 base and 9 bases, there was a span of 24 bases. The CDR3 is 17 amino acids. The CDR3 loop is CASSLAPYEGAGGAQYF. In DNA, the CDR3 is TGTGCCAGCAGCTTAGCCCCTTACGAGGGAGCTGGAGGGGCCCAGTACTTC.